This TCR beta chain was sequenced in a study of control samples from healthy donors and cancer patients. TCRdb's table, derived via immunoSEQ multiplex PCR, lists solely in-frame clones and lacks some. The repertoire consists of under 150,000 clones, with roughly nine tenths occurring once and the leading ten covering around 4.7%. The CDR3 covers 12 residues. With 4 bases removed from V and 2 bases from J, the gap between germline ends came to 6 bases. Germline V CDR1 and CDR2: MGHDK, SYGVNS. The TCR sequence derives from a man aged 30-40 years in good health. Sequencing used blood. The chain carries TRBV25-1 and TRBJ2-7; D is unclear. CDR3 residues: CASSGHTYEQYF. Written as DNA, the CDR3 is TGTGCCAGCAGTGGGCATACCTACGAGCAGTACTTC.